Listed below are T cell receptor beta chains from one sample, sequenced in a study of kidney transplant recipient with SARS-CoV-2 infection. TCRdb re-called the reads through MiXCR, storing one row per CDR3 protein. This sample has fewer than 250,000 distinct CDR3 sequences; 29% occur once, and the top ten carry around 6.8%. The sample in question was a blood sample, obtained at baseline and on roughly day 110 from a kidney transplant recipient. The receptors were gathered from a male patient in his thirties who had COVID-19 and was a kidney transplant recipient. The graft donor may account for some of the T cells. Both conserved end residues are trimmed from each CDR3. The order of the fields is J gene, V gene, CDR3 protein.

TRBJ1-2	TRBV8-2	GRLGLDSRKTYGYT
TRBJ2-3	TRBV10-3	AIQSGLAGGRNTDAQY
TRBJ1-6	TRBV28	ASRRESYNSPLH
TRBJ2-3	TRBV6-4	ASSEGDTDTQY
TRBJ1-1	TRBV5-4	ASSWVQNTEAF
TRBJ2-7	TRBV4-2	ASSQDLIGTYEQY
TRBJ1-2	TRBV5-3	ARRTVVVRKTYGYT
TRBJ1-1	TRBV3-1	ASSQGGRGEPEAF
TRBJ2-7	TRBV7-2	ASSLGAQQQY
TRBJ1-2	TRBV19	ASSERGTNRKTYGYT
TRBJ2-1	TRBV27	ASSLGVGNAEQF
TRBJ1-2	TRBV7-9	ASSLVGQIGGYT
TRBJ1-2	TRBV8-2	GSIRVDSRKTYGYT
TRBJ2-3	TRBV7-2	ASSLVGGSPDTQY
TRBJ2-1	TRBV4-3	ASSQDVTSSYNEQF
TRBJ2-7	TRBV6-5	ASSRDRDAVQY
TRBJ1-4	TRBV20-1	SAKGGPYDEKLF
TRBJ1-6	TRBV4-3	ASSRITDRESSPLH
TRBJ2-2	TRBV6-5	ASSKTGTNTGELF
TRBJ1-2	TRBV2	ASTARNYGYT
TRBJ1-5	TRBV27	ASSSDQPQH
TRBJ2-4	TRBV11-2	TSSPTGGMTKNIQY
TRBJ2-1	TRBV29-1	SVVIYNEQF
TRBJ1-5	TRBV20-1	SARREFQQPQH
TRBJ2-3	TRBV28	ASSSIAGVEADTQY
TRBJ1-2	TRBV23-1	ASSHRALRRKTYGYT
TRBJ2-1	TRBV6-8	ASRGHLGEQF
TRBJ2-7	TRBV27	ASSPHGLYSYEQY
TRBJ1-5	TRBV28	ASSAYGTGNNQPQH
TRBJ2-7	TRBV6-2/TRBV6-3	ASKEYLLTYEQY
TRBJ2-5	TRBV9	ASSVGAVGGTQY
TRBJ1-2	TRBV7-2	ASSPDRVYGYT